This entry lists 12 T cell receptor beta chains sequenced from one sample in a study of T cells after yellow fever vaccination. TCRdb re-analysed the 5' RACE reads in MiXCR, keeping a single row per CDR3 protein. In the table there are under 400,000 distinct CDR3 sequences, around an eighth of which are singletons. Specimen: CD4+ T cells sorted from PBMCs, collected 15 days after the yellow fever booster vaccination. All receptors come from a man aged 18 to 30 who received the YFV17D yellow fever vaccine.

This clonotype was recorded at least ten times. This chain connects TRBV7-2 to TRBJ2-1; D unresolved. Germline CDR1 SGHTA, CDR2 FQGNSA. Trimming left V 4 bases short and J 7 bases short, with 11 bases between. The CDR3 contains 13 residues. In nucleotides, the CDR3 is TGTGCCAGCAGCTCTTTCGACGGGAATGAGCAGTTCTTC. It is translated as CASSSFDGNEQFF.

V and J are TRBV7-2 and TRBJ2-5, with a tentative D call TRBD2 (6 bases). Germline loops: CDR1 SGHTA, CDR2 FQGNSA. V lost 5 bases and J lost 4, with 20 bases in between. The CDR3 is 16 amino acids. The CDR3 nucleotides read TGTGCCAGCAGCCCAGGGAGGCGGGCAGGGTCAGAGACCCAGTACTTC. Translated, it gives CASSPGRRAGSETQYF.

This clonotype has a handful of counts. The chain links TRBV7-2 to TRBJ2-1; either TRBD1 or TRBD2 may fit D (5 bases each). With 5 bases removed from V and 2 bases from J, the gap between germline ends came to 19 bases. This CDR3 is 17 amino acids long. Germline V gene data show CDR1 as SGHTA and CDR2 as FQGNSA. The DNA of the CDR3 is TGTGCCAGCAGCCGGGGCCCAGCGTTCGTCCCCTACAATGAGCAGTTCTTC. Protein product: CASSRGPAFVPYNEQFF.

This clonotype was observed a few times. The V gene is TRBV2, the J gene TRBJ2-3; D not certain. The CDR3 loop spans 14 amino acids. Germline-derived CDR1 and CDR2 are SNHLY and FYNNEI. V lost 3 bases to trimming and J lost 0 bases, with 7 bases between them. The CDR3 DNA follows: TGTGCCAGCAGTGAGGGCCGCAGCACAGATACGCAGTATTTT. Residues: CASSEGRSTDTQYF.

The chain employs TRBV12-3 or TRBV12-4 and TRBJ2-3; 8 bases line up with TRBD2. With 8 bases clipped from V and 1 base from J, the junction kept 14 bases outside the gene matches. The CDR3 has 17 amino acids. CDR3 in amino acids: CASAQSRSGVGTDTQYF. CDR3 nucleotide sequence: TGTGCCAGCGCGCAGAGTCGTAGCGGGGTGGGCACAGATACGCAGTATTTT.

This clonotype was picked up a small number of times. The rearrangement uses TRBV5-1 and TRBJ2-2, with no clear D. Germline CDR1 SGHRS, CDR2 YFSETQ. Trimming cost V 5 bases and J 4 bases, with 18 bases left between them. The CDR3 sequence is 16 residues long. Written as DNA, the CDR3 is TGCGCCAGCAGATTTGACCCACAGCCGGGCACCGGGGAGCTGTTTTTT. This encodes CASRFDPQPGTGELFF.

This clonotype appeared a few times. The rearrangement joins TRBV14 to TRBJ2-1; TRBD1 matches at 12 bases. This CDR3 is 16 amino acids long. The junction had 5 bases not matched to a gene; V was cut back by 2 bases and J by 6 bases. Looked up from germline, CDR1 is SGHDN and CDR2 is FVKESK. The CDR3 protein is CASSQRGTGGFNEQFF. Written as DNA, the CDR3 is TGTGCCAGCAGCCAACGTGGGACAGGGGGCTTCAATGAGCAGTTCTTC. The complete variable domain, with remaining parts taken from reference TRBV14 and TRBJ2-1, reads EAGVTQFPSHSVIEKGQTVTLRCDPISGHDNLYWYRRVMGKEIKFLLHFVKESKQDESGMPNNRFLAERTGGTYSTLKVQPAELEDSGVYFCASSQRGTGGFNEQFFGPGTRLTVL.

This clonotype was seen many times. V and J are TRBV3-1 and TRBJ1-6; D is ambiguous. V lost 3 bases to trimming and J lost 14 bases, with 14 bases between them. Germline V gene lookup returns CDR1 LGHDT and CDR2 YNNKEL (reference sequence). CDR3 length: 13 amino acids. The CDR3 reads CASSQNEGLTLHF. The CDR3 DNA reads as TGTGCCAGCAGCCAGAATGAAGGTTTGACCCTCCACTTT.

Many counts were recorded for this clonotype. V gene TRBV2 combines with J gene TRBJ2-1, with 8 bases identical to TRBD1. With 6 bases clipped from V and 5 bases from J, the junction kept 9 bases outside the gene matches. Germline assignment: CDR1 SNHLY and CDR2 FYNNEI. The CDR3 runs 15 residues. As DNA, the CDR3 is TGTGCCAGCAGGCCCCGGGACAGGAGCCACAATGAGCAGTTCTTC. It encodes CASRPRDRSHNEQFF. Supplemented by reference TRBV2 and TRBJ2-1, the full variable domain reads EPEVTQTPSHQVTQMGQEVILRCVPISNHLYFYWYRQILGQKVEFLVSFYNNEISEKSEIFDDQFSVERPDGSNFTLKIRSTKLEDSAMYFCASRPRDRSHNEQFFGPGTRLTVL.

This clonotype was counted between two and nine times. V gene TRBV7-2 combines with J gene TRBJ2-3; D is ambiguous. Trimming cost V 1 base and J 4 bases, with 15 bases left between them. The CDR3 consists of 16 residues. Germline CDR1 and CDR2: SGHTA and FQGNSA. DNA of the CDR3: TGTGCCAGCAGCTTAGTCAGACTCCCTAGGGCAGATACGCAGTATTTT. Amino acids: CASSLVRLPRADTQYF.

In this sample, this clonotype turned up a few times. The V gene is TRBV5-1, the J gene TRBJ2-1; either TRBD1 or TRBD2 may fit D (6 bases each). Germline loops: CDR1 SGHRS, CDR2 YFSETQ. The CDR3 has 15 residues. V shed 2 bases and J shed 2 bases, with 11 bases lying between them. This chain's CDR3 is CASSFRGLAYNEQFF. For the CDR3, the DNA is TGCGCCAGCAGCTTCCGGGGGCTAGCCTACAATGAGCAGTTCTTC.

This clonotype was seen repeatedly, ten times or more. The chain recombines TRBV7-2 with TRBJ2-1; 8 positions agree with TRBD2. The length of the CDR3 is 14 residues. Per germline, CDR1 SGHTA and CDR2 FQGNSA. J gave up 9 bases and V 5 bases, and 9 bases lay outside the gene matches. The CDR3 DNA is TGTGCCAGCAGCGTAGGACTAGCTCGGGGTGAGCAGTTCTTC. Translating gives CASSVGLARGEQFF.